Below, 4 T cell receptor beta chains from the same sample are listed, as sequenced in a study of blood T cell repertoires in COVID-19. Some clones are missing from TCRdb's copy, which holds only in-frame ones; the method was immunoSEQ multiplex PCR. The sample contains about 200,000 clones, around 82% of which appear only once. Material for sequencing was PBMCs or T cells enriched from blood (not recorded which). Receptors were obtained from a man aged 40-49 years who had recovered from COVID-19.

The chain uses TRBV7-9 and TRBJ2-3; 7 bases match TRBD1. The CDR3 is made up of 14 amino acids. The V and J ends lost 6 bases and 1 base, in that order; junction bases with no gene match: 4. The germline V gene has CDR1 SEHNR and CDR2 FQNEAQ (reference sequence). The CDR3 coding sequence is TGTGCCAGCAGACGGGACAGCGGCACAGATACGCAGTATTTT. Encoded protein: CASRRDSGTDTQYF.

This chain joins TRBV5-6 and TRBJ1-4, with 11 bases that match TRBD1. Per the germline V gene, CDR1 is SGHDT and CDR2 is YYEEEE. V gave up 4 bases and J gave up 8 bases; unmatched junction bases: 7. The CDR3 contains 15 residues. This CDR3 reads CASSPGQGAREKLFF. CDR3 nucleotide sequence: TGTGCCAGCAGCCCCGGACAGGGGGCTCGGGAAAAACTGTTTTTT.

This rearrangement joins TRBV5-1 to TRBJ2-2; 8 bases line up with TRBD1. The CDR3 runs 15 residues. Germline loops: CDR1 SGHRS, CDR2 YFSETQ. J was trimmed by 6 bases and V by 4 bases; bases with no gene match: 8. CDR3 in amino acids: CASSPGGADAGELFF. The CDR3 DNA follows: TGCGCCAGCAGCCCAGGGGGCGCCGACGCCGGGGAGCTGTTTTTT.

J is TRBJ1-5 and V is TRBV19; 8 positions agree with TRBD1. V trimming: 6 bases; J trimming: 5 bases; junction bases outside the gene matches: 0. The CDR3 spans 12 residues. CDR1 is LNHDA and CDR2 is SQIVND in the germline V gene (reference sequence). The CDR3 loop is CASRTGDQPQHF. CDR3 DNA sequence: TGTGCCAGTAGGACAGGGGATCAGCCCCAGCATTTT. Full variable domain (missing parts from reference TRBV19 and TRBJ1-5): DGGITQSPKYLFRKEGQNVTLSCEQNLNHDAMYWYRQDPGQGLRLIYYSQIVNDFQKGDIAEGYSVSREKKESFPLTVTSAQKNPTAFYLCASRTGDQPQHFGDGTRLSIL.